What follows are 26 T cell receptor beta chains derived from one specimen sequenced in a study of blood T cell repertoires in COVID-19. Sequencing used immunoSEQ multiplex PCR; TCRdb keeps in-frame clones, though not all of them. The profile covers more than 50,000 clones, with 70% to 75% appearing a single time and 11% to 15% taken by the ten largest. Sequenced input: peripheral blood. These receptors came from a woman in her seventies with acute or convalescent COVID-19.

This clone came up a few times. V gene TRBV6-5 combines with J gene TRBJ1-3; tentative D call: TRBD1 (6 bases). Trimming left V 3 bases short and J 3 bases short, with 15 bases between. The germline gives CDR1 MNHEY, CDR2 SVGAGI. The CDR3 runs 16 residues. CDR3 loop: CASSYGGGAGGNTIYF. The CDR3 DNA reads as TGTGCCAGCAGTTATGGGGGGGGCGCGGGTGGAAACACCATATATTTT.

This chain links TRBV30 with TRBJ2-7; 8 bases map to TRBD1. Germline loops: CDR1 GTSNPN, CDR2 SVGIG (reference sequence). The CDR3 is 14 residues long. The trim removed 7 bases at V and 3 bases at J, leaving 11 bases unmatched. The chain's CDR3 is CASSGQGRYYEQYF. The CDR3 DNA reads as TGTGCCTCCTCAGGACAGGGAAGGTACTACGAGCAGTACTTC. The whole variable domain, remainder taken from reference TRBV30 and TRBJ2-7, is SQTIHQWPATLVQPVGSPLSLECTVEGTSNPNLYWYRQAAGRGLQLLFYSVGIGQISSEVPQNLSASRPQDRQFILSSKKLLLSDSGFYLCASSGQGRYYEQYFGPGTRLTVT.

The chain joins TRBV6-5 to TRBJ2-1; D may be TRBD2 (5 bases). Germline CDR1 reads MNHEY; CDR2 reads SVGAGI. The CDR3 runs to 14 residues. Deletions cut 7 bases from V and 1 base from J, with 11 bases between. The CDR3 bases are TGTGCCAGCATGAGGGCTAGTTCCTACAATGAGCAGTTCTTC. Translation gives CASMRASSYNEQFF.

This clone occurred a few times. The gene calls are TRBV19 and TRBJ1-1; no reliable D call. V was cut by 1 base and J by 5 bases, with 14 bases left in between. The CDR3 length is 15 residues. Germline lookup yields CDR1 LNHDA and CDR2 SQIVND (reference sequence). CDR3 sequence reads: CASSIVIVAGTEAFF. In DNA form, the CDR3 reads TGTGCCAGTAGTATAGTAATAGTGGCGGGGACTGAAGCTTTCTTT. The full variable domain, its missing parts supplied by reference TRBV19 and TRBJ1-1, is DGGITQSPKYLFRKEGQNVTLSCEQNLNHDAMYWYRQDPGQGLRLIYYSQIVNDFQKGDIAEGYSVSREKKESFPLTVTSAQKNPTAFYLCASSIVIVAGTEAFFGQGTRLTVV.

The chain links TRBV21-1 to TRBJ2-7; the D call of TRBD1 is as the table states it, not checked on the DNA. TRBV21-1 is a known pseudogene. The CDR3 loop spans 16 amino acids. The CDR3 reads CASSKSIGANLYEQYV. The CDR3 DNA follows: TGTGCCAGCAGCAAATCGATAGGGGCAAACCTTTACGAGCAGTACGTC.

The gene calls are TRBV7-9 and TRBJ1-1; 8 nucleotides match TRBD1. The CDR3 runs 14 residues. Per germline, CDR1 SEHNR and CDR2 FQNEAQ (reference sequence). The V gene end was trimmed by 0 bases and the J gene end by 4 bases; junction bases not matched to a gene: 1. Written as DNA, the CDR3 is TGTGCCAGCAGCTTAGCGGGACAGGCCACTGAAGCTTTCTTT. Its translation is CASSLAGQATEAFF.

This clone has just one count. The rearrangement joins TRBV3-1 (or the pseudogene TRBV3-2) to TRBJ1-3; no clear D. The CDR3 runs to 17 residues. CDR1 and CDR2 from the germline V gene are LGHDT and YNNKEL (reference sequence). Trimming shortened V by 0 bases and J by 0 bases, and 12 bases separated the two germline ends. The DNA for the CDR3 is TGTGCCAGCAGCCAAGATTTATGGGCCTCCTCTGGAAACACCATATATTTT. It specifies CASSQDLWASSGNTIYF.

The count of this clone is one. The chain employs TRBV4-1 and TRBJ2-5, with TRBD2 matching 9 bases. Looked up from germline, CDR1 is MGHRA and CDR2 is YSYEKL. The trim removed 1 base at V and 5 bases at J, leaving 8 bases unmatched. The CDR3 is 16 amino acids. The CDR3 here is CASSQGLADAQETQYF. CDR3 sequence (DNA): TGCGCCAGCAGCCAAGGACTAGCGGATGCTCAGGAGACCCAGTACTTC.

The chain is built from TRBV7-2 and TRBJ2-2; 7 bases align to TRBD2. J gave up 3 bases and V 6 bases, and 10 bases lay outside the gene matches. CDR1 is SGHTA and CDR2 is FQGNSA in the germline V gene. This CDR3 contains 16 residues. In nucleotides, the CDR3 is TGTGCCAGCAGGTCCGAATTCGGGGGGTACACCGGGGAGCTGTTTTTT. Amino acids: CASRSEFGGYTGELFF. The full variable domain, its missing parts supplied by reference TRBV7-2 and TRBJ2-2, is GAGVSQSPSNKVTEKGKDVELRCDPISGHTALYWYRQSLGQGLEFLIYFQGNSAPDKSGLPSDRFSAERTGGSVSTLTIQRTQQEDSAVYLCASRSEFGGYTGELFFGEGSRLTVL.

The CDR3 sequence: CASSDEGGSNQPQHF. The CDR3 DNA reads TGTGCCAGCAGTGATGAGGGGGGGAGCAATCAGCCCCAGCATTTT. The gene calls are TRBV2 and TRBJ1-5; D may be TRBD1 (6 bases). The CDR3 sequence is 15 residues long. Per the germline V gene, CDR1 is SNHLY and CDR2 is FYNNEI. V dropped 3 bases and J dropped 1 base, with 10 bases sitting between them.

The chain recombines TRBV7-9 with TRBJ1-2; D is unclear. The CDR3 totals 12 residues. Deletions cut 4 bases from V and 8 bases from J, with 11 bases between. CDR1 is SEHNR and CDR2 is FQNEAQ in the germline V gene (reference sequence). CDR3 amino acids: CASSSGGEGYTF. In DNA, the CDR3 is TGTGCCAGCAGCTCAGGAGGAGAAGGCTACACCTTC.

The V gene is TRBV18, the J gene TRBJ2-1; 9 positions agree with TRBD1. CDR1 KGHSH and CDR2 LQKENI come from the germline V gene. With V trimmed by 0 bases and J by 4 bases, 4 bases remained unmatched. The CDR3 has 16 residues. The CDR3 loop is CASSPPGTGIYNEQFF. Here the CDR3 DNA reads TGTGCCAGCTCACCACCGGGGACAGGGATATACAATGAGCAGTTCTTC.

This rearrangement joins TRBV7-9 to TRBJ1-2; 7 bases align to TRBD1. Trimming cost V 0 bases and J 4 bases; bases outside gene matches: 11. CDR1 SEHNR and CDR2 FQNEAQ come from the germline V gene (reference sequence). CDR3 length: 17 amino acids. The CDR3 DNA sequence: TGTGCCAGCAGCTTAGCGTTACAAGGGGGCGCGGGCTATGGCTACACCTTC. Amino acid sequence: CASSLALQGGAGYGYTF. The full variable domain, its missing parts supplied by reference TRBV7-9 and TRBJ1-2, is DTGVSQNPRHKITKRGQNVTFRCDPISEHNRLYWYRQTLGQGPEFLTYFQNEAQLEKSRLLSDRFSAERPKGSFSTLEIQRTEQGDSAMYLCASSLALQGGAGYGYTFGSGTRLTVV.

The V call is TRBV7-2, the J call TRBJ2-3; maybe TRBD1 (5 bases). Germline CDR1 SGHTA, CDR2 FQGNSA. The V end was cut by 4 bases, the J end by 10 bases, with 6 bases between. The CDR3 totals 10 residues. CDR3: CASSWGPQYF. The CDR3 DNA reads as TGTGCCAGCAGCTGGGGCCCGCAGTATTTT.

Notes on this clone: Germline and junction disagree at one end, which may indicate a read error. The genes are TRBV11-2 and TRBJ1-5; D might be TRBD1 (6 bases). The CDR3 totals 15 residues. Germline loops: CDR1 SGHAT, CDR2 FQNNGV. The chain's CDR3 is CASRLGGLSNQPQHF. As DNA, the CDR3 is TGTGCCAGCAGGTTAGGGGGGCTTAGCAATCAGCCCCAGCATTTT.

In DNA, the CDR3 is TGTGCCAGCAGTCCTGAGGTAGAGACCCAGTACTTC. Its translation is CASSPEVETQYF. The chain is built from TRBV7-9 and TRBJ2-5, with D uncertain. Germline CDR1 is SEHNR and CDR2 is FQNEAQ (reference sequence). V dropped 6 bases and J dropped 4 bases, with 9 bases sitting between them. The CDR3 is 12 amino acids.

V is TRBV29-1 and J is TRBJ1-4; a possible D gene is TRBD1 (6 bases). Germline CDR1 is SQVTM and CDR2 is ANQGSEA. V lost 5 bases and J lost 10, with 17 bases in between. The CDR3 consists of 13 residues. CDR3 protein: CSVLTGSSGKLFF. DNA for the CDR3: TGCAGCGTTCTTACAGGGAGCAGTGGAAAACTGTTTTTT.

The chain uses TRBV3-1 (or the pseudogene TRBV3-2) and TRBJ1-1; tentative D call: TRBD1 (5 bases). CDR3 length: 15 amino acids. Germline values: CDR1 LGHDT, CDR2 YNNKEL (reference sequence). V was cut by 0 bases and J by 6 bases, with 14 bases left in between. The CDR3 DNA is TGTGCCAGCAGCCAAGATTTCTTGGGGCTGGCTGAAGCTTTCTTT. Residues: CASSQDFLGLAEAFF.

The chain employs TRBV14 and TRBJ1-1; D uncertain. The V gene's germline CDR1 is SGHDN and CDR2 FVKESK. V lost 3 bases and J 0 bases, leaving 14 bases between the germline ends. The CDR3 is 16 amino acids. The CDR3, as DNA: TGTGCCAGCAGCCAGAGAAGAATACCGCTGAACACTGAAGCTTTCTTT. This encodes CASSQRRIPLNTEAFF.

This clone was counted a single time. The genes are TRBV18 and TRBJ2-1; D may be TRBD2 (5 bases). CDR3 length equals 14 residues. V was cut by 3 bases and J by 6 bases, with 12 bases left in between. Looked up from germline, CDR1 is KGHSH and CDR2 is LQKENI. CDR3 nucleotide sequence: TGTGCCAGCTCACCGGCGCTAGCCTCCAATGAGCAGTTCTTC. Residues: CASSPALASNEQFF.

The rearrangement joins TRBV4-2 to TRBJ2-1, with D uncertain. There are 14 residues in the CDR3. With 0 bases removed from V and 4 bases from J, the gap between germline ends came to 7 bases. From germline, CDR1 is LGHNA and CDR2 YNFKEQ. The CDR3 loop is CASSQDHTYNEQFF. The CDR3 DNA is TGTGCCAGCAGCCAAGATCATACTTACAATGAGCAGTTCTTC.

The chain links TRBV19 to TRBJ2-1; 7 positions match TRBD1. From germline, CDR1 is LNHDA and CDR2 SQIVND (reference sequence). With 3 bases clipped from V and 8 bases from J, the junction kept 4 bases outside the gene matches. The CDR3 totals 13 residues. The CDR3 is CASSIKGAHEQFF. The CDR3 DNA reads TGTGCCAGTAGTATCAAGGGGGCGCATGAGCAGTTCTTC.

J is TRBJ1-6 and V is TRBV11-2; 9 bases fit TRBD1. The trim removed 8 bases at V and 7 bases at J, leaving 3 bases unmatched. The CDR3 extends over 13 amino acids. Germline assignment: CDR1 SGHAT and CDR2 FQNNGV. The CDR3 loop is CASAGQGNSPLHF. DNA of the CDR3: TGTGCCAGCGCGGGACAGGGAAATTCACCCCTCCACTTT.

This chain connects TRBV2 to TRBJ1-1; 7 positions agree with TRBD1. Germline V gives CDR1 SNHLY, CDR2 FYNNEI. The V and J ends lost 6 bases and 0 bases, in that order; junction bases with no gene match: 4. The CDR3 has 14 residues. This chain's CDR3 is CASRAGQMNTEAFF. The DNA for the CDR3 is TGTGCCAGCAGGGCGGGACAGATGAACACTGAAGCTTTCTTT. The full variable domain, in which reference TRBV2 and TRBJ1-1 provide the parts outside the CDR3, is EPEVTQTPSHQVTQMGQEVILRCVPISNHLYFYWYRQILGQKVEFLVSFYNNEISEKSEIFDDQFSVERPDGSNFTLKIRSTKLEDSAMYFCASRAGQMNTEAFFGQGTRLTVV.

To note about this clone: A read error may account for a junction end that differs from germline. The rearrangement joins TRBV2 to TRBJ2-2, with D tentatively TRBD2 (6 bases). This CDR3 region has 18 residues. Germline assignment: CDR1 SNHLY and CDR2 FYNNEI. DNA for the CDR3: TGTGCCAGCAGCGAAGAGGGACTTAGGTTCGCGAACACCGGGGAGCTGTTTTTT. Amino acid sequence: CASSEEGLRFANTGELFF.

Only one count was recorded for this clone. V is TRBV10-3 and J is TRBJ1-2; D is possibly TRBD1 (5 bases). CDR3 length: 17 residues. Trimming took off 0 bases at V and 0 bases at J, with 14 bases between the two ends. The germline V gene has CDR1 ENHRY and CDR2 SYGVKD. The CDR3 here is CAISESGGYFSNYGYTF. As DNA, the CDR3 is TGTGCCATCAGTGAGTCGGGGGGTTACTTCTCTAACTATGGCTACACCTTC.